Following are 14 T cell receptor beta chains from one sample sequenced in a study of blood T cell repertoires in COVID-19. TCRdb keeps only in-frame clones here, not all; method: immunoSEQ multiplex PCR. The sample consists of about 360,000 clones, 65% to 90% of them appearing once. The source material was peripheral blood. The receptors shown here come from a woman aged 55-70 years with COVID-19, enrolled during active disease.

V and J are TRBV20-1 and TRBJ2-5; D possibly corresponds to TRBD2 (6 bases). CDR3 length: 13 amino acids. The germline V gene encodes CDR1 DFQATT and CDR2 SNEGSKA (reference sequence). V lost 3 bases, J lost 6 bases, and 14 bases lay in between. DNA of the CDR3: TGCAGTGCTAGTGCCGGGACTTATCAGACCCAGTACTTC. Its translation: CSASAGTYQTQYF.

The chain uses TRBV19 and TRBJ2-3; TRBD1 matches at 9 bases. V trimming: 0 bases; J trimming: 6 bases; junction bases outside the gene matches: 7. Germline CDR1 is LNHDA and CDR2 is SQIVND (reference sequence). The CDR3 loop spans 16 amino acids. The CDR3 sequence: CASSIDGTGNSDTQYF. For the CDR3, the DNA is TGTGCCAGTAGTATAGACGGGACAGGGAATAGTGATACGCAGTATTTT.

The V gene is TRBV30, the J gene TRBJ1-2; D possibly corresponds to TRBD1 (5 bases). CDR1 and CDR2 from the germline V gene are GTSNPN and SVGIG (reference sequence). The length of the CDR3 is 10 residues. V gave up 8 bases and J gave up 4 bases, with 8 bases separating them. The CDR3 DNA reads as TGTGCCCTCGGGGGCTATGGCTACACCTTC. Protein: CALGGYGYTF.

The chain has TRBV7-2 and TRBJ2-1; 11 bases agree with TRBD2. Trimming cost V 4 bases and J 5 bases; bases outside gene matches: 7. Germline V CDR1 and CDR2: SGHTA, FQGNSA. The CDR3 has 16 residues. For the CDR3, the DNA is TGTGCCAGCAGCTCCACTAGCGGGGGCCTGAACAATGAGCAGTTCTTC. This translates into CASSSTSGGLNNEQFF.

The chain carries TRBV30 and TRBJ2-7, with a tentative D call TRBD2 (6 bases). Germline lookup yields CDR1 GTSNPN and CDR2 SVGIG (reference sequence). V lost 0 bases and J 3 bases, leaving 9 bases between the germline ends. This CDR3 contains 13 residues. The CDR3 DNA is TGTGCCTGGAGTGTACTAGCCAACTACGAGCAGTACTTC. As protein: CAWSVLANYEQYF.

DNA of the CDR3: TGTGCCAGCAGCTTAGGTCTAGCAGACAATGAGCAGTTCTTC. Protein sequence: CASSLGLADNEQFF. V gene TRBV7-7 combines with J gene TRBJ2-1, with D tentatively TRBD2 (5 bases). This CDR3 has 14 amino acids. In germline, CDR1 is SSHAT, CDR2 FNYEAQ (reference sequence). The V and J ends lost 1 base and 5 bases respectively, with 9 bases between them.

This clone has a handful of counts. The rearrangement links TRBV5-5 to TRBJ2-7, with unresolved D. Trimming cost V 4 bases and J 3 bases, with 8 bases left between them. CDR3 length equals 12 residues. The germline gives CDR1 SGHKS, CDR2 YYEKEE (reference sequence). Written as DNA, the CDR3 is TGTGCCAGCAGCGCTGGAGTCTACGAGCAGTACTTC. Its protein is CASSAGVYEQYF. Full variable domain (missing parts from reference TRBV5-5 and TRBJ2-7): DAGVTQSPTHLIKTRGQQVTLRCSPISGHKSVSWYQQVLGQGPQFIFQYYEKEERGRGNFPDRFSARQFPNYSSELNVNALLLGDSALYLCASSAGVYEQYFGPGTRLTVT.

This chain joins TRBV6-5 and TRBJ1-6, with 10 bases matching TRBD1. J lost 9 bases, V lost 2 bases, and 7 bases had no gene match. The CDR3 loop spans 16 amino acids. CDR1 MNHEY and CDR2 SVGAGI come from the germline V gene. CDR3 amino acids: CASSYADRGWVSPLHF. In DNA, the CDR3 is TGTGCCAGCAGTTACGCGGACAGGGGGTGGGTTTCACCCCTCCACTTT.

The chain employs TRBV6-2 or TRBV6-3 and TRBJ2-3; D call uncertain. Germline V gene data show CDR1 as MNHEY and CDR2 as SVGEGT. The V and J ends lost 7 bases and 6 bases respectively, with 17 bases between them. This CDR3 contains 14 residues. The CDR3 nucleotides are TGTGCCAGCAACCCGCGCGGTCCAACGGATACGCAGTATTTT. Encoded protein: CASNPRGPTDTQYF.

This chain joins TRBV30 and TRBJ1-2; 8 nucleotides align to TRBD1. V was clipped by 4 bases and J by 2 bases; unmatched bases: 3. Germline V CDR1 and CDR2: GTSNPN, SVGIG (reference sequence). The CDR3 is 13 amino acids. The CDR3 DNA reads as TGTGCCTGGATGTGGACAGGGAACTATGGCTACACCTTC. This translates into CAWMWTGNYGYTF.

For this clone: Different DNA sequences within this sample yield the same CDR3. The rearrangement joins TRBV12-3 or TRBV12-4 to TRBJ2-1; the D gene is possibly TRBD1 (6 bases). The CDR3 is 13 amino acids. Trimming removed 6 bases from V and 4 bases from J, with 10 bases in between. This CDR3 reads CASSLGQYNEQFF. For the CDR3, the DNA is TGTGCCAGCAGCCTTGGACAGTACAATGAGCAGTTCTTC.

This clone came up once. The chain has TRBV9 and TRBJ1-4, with TRBD1 matching 7 bases. The CDR3 has 13 residues. Germline trimming cut 7 bases from V and 7 bases from J; bases unmatched to any gene: 7. Germline V gene sequence: CDR1 SGDLS, CDR2 YYNGEE. The CDR3 loop reads CASQGQETEKLFF. The CDR3 nucleotides read TGTGCCAGCCAAGGACAGGAGACTGAAAAACTGTTTTTT.

Of note for this clone: This CDR3 is also generated by other DNA sequences in the sample. The chain combines TRBV27 with TRBJ1-5; D is ambiguous. Deletions cut 2 bases from V and 0 bases from J, with 5 bases between. CDR1 is MNHEY, CDR2 SMNVEV, per germline (reference sequence). The CDR3 extends over 14 amino acids. The CDR3 sequence is CASSLGSSNQPQHF. CDR3 DNA: TGTGCCAGCAGTTTAGGCAGTAGCAATCAGCCCCAGCATTTT.

V and J are TRBV4-2 and TRBJ2-4; perhaps TRBD1 as D (5 bases). With 0 bases removed from V and 2 bases from J, the gap between germline ends came to 14 bases. From germline, CDR1 is LGHNA and CDR2 YNFKEQ. There are 17 residues in the CDR3. The CDR3 DNA follows: TGTGCCAGCAGCCAAGATATCCAGGGTCTCACCAAAAACATTCAGTACTTC. Encoded protein: CASSQDIQGLTKNIQYF.